The source of this T cell receptor beta chain is a study of CD8+ T cells in alopecia areata. Alopecia areata patients provided lesional scalp punch biopsies and peripheral blood, both collected for the study. CD4+ and CD8+ T cells were sorted from PBMCs. Broader study findings: For lesional scalp, especially alopecia totalis/universalis, clonality was higher than in normal scalp.

The CDR3 covers 12 residues. CDR1 is SGHDT, CDR2 YYEEEE, per germline. V was shortened by 1 base and J by 5 bases, with 6 bases between the two germline ends. Once RNA had been extracted, it was reverse transcribed into cDNA to act as the sequencing template. Profiling relied on immunoSEQ multiplex PCR, and the TCRdb table lists in-frame clones only, not all of them. In the table there are approximately 61,000 clones, over 95% of which are singletons. Points on this clone: The target antigen is unknown.

Source: CD8+ T cells sorted from blood, taken at week 0. The source is a human donor with alopecia areata. This chain joins TRBV5-6 and TRBJ2-5, with unresolved D. The CDR3 DNA reads as TGTGCCAGCAGCTTGAGGAAGGAGACCCAGTACTTC. Translation: CASSLRKETQYF. Based on the CDR3 plus reference TRBV5-6 and TRBJ2-5, the full variable domain is DAGVTQSPTHLIKTRGQQVTLRCSPKSGHDTVSWYQQALGQGPQFIFQYYEEEERQRGNFPDRFSGHQFPNYSSELNVNALLLGDSALYLCASSLRKETQYFGPGTRLLVL.